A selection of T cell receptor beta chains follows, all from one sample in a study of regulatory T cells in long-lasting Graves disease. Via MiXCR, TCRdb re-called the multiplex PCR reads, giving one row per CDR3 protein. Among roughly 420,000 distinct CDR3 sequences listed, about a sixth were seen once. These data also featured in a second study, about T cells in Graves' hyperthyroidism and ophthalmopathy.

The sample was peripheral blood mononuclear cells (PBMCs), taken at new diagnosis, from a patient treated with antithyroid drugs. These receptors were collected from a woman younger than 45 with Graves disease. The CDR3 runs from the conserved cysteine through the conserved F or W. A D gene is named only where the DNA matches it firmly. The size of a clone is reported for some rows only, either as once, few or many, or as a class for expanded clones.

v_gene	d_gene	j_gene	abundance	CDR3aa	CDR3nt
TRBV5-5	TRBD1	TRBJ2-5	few	CASSFWDSQETQYF	TGTGCCAGCAGCTTTTGGGACAGTCAAGAGACCCAGTACTTC
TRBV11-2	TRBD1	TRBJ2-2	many	CASSFGQGVDTGELFF	TGTGCCAGCAGCTTCGGACAGGGCGTGGACACCGGGGAGCTGTTTTTT
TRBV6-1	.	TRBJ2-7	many	CASTLKRGWYEQYF	TGTGCCAGCACCCTTAAGAGGGGCTGGTACGAGCAGTACTTC
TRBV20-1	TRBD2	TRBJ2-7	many	CSAPRGGLAGHEQYF	TGCAGTGCCCCCCGGGGGGGACTAGCGGGCCACGAGCAGTACTTC
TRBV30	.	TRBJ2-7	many	CAWSVAAGYEQYF	TGTGCCTGGAGTGTAGCGGCGGGCTACGAGCAGTACTTC
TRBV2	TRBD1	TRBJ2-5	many	CASSGDRLGGETQYF	TGTGCCAGCAGTGGGGACAGGCTCGGGGGAGAGACCCAGTACTTC
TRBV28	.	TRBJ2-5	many	CASSPGTQETQYF	TGTGCCAGCAGCCCCGGCACCCAAGAGACCCAGTACTTC
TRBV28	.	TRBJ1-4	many	CASSFQATNEKLFF	TGTGCCAGCAGTTTCCAAGCAACTAATGAAAAACTGTTTTTT
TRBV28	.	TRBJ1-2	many	CASSSGQLPYGYTF	TGTGCCAGCAGTTCCGGACAGCTACCCTATGGCTACACCTTC
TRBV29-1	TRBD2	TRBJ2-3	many	CSGESGKADTQYF	TGCAGCGGCGAAAGCGGGAAGGCAGATACGCAGTATTTT
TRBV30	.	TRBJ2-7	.	CAWSLNYEQYF	TGTGCCTGGAGTCTTAACTACGAGCAGTACTTC
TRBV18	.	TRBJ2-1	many	CASSPTSGVLEQFF	TGTGCCAGCTCACCAACTTCGGGAGTGCTTGAGCAGTTCTTC
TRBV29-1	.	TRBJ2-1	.	CSVASAPGNEQFF	TGCAGCGTTGCTAGCGCCCCGGGCAATGAGCAGTTCTTC
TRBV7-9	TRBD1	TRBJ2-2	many	CASSYGTGKSGELFF	TGTGCCAGCAGCTACGGGACAGGGAAGTCGGGGGAGCTGTTTTTT
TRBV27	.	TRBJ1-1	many	CASSLIGTPTLNTEAFF	TGTGCCAGCAGTTTAATTGGGACACCAACATTGAACACTGAAGCTTTCTTT
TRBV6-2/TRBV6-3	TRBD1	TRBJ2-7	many	CASSYSDRRFDEQYF	TGTGCCAGCAGTTACTCGGACAGGCGGTTTGACGAGCAGTACTTC
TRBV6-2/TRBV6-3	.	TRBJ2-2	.	CASSYPLVRGGTGELFF	TGTGCCAGCAGTTACCCCCTTGTGCGGGGCGGTACCGGGGAGCTGTTTTTT
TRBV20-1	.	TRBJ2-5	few	CSASYRSQKTQYF	TGCAGTGCTAGTTACAGGTCCCAGAAGACCCAGTACTTC
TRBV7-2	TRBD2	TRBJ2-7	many	CASSLGAGGSYEQYF	TGTGCCAGCAGCTTAGGGGCGGGAGGCTCCTACGAGCAGTACTTC
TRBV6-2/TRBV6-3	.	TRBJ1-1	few	CASSRLDRTNEAFF	TGTGCCAGCAGTCGCCTGGACAGAACCAATGAAGCTTTCTTT
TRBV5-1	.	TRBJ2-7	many	CASSLDSYYEQYF	TGTGCCAGCAGCCTGGACAGTTACTACGAGCAGTACTTC
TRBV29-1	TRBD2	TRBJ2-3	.	CSVPLAGPDTQYF	TGCAGCGTGCCCCTAGCGGGTCCCGATACGCAGTATTTT
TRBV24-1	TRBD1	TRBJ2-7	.	CAPSGTGRNEQYF	TGTGCCCCCTCTGGGACAGGGAGGAACGAGCAGTACTTC
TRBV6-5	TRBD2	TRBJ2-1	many	CASSFGLAGANSYNEQFF	TGTGCCAGCAGTTTTGGTCTAGCGGGGGCTAACTCCTACAATGAGCAGTTCTTC
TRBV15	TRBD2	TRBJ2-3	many	CATSRDLETSYTQYF	TGTGCCACCAGCAGAGATTTGGAGACTAGCTATACGCAGTATTTT
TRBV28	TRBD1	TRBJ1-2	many	CASNFGQGVFGYTF	TGTGCCAGCAACTTCGGACAGGGTGTCTTCGGCTACACCTTC
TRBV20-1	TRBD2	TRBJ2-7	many	CSALRTRIGEQYF	TGCAGTGCCCTCAGGACTAGAATAGGCGAGCAGTACTTC
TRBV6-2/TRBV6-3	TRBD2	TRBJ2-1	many	CASAPTSEYNEQFF	TGTGCCAGCGCTCCGACTAGCGAGTACAATGAGCAGTTCTTC
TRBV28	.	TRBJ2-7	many	CASSLLGREQYF	TGTGCCAGCAGTTTACTGGGGCGGGAGCAGTACTTC
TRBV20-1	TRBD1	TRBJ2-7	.	CSASRDRDYEQYF	TGCAGTGCTAGCCGGGACAGGGACTACGAGCAGTACTTC
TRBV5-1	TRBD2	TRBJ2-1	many	CASSSIAGLYNEQFF	TGCGCCAGCAGCTCGATAGCGGGCCTATACAATGAGCAGTTCTTC
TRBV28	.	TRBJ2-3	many	CASSSTVATSTDTQYF	TGTGCCAGCAGTTCGACAGTTGCAACTAGCACAGATACGCAGTATTTT
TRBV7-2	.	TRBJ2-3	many	CASSLAGTPGDTQYF	TGTGCCAGCAGCTTAGCAGGGACCCCCGGCGATACGCAGTATTTT
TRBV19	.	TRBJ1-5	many	CASSIGGGGNQPQHF	TGTGCCAGTAGTATAGGTGGAGGGGGCAATCAGCCCCAGCATTTT
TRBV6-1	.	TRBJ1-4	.	CASSEGGPREKLFF	TGTGCCAGCAGTGAAGGGGGACCTCGGGAAAAACTGTTTTTT
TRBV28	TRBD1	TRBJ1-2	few	CASSRYSGQRHYGYTF	TGTGCCAGCAGTCGGTATTCGGGACAGCGGCACTATGGCTACACCTTC
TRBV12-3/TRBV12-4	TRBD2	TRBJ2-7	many	CALRGRTLFYEQYF	TGTGCCTTGCGGGGGAGGACCTTGTTCTACGAGCAGTACTTC
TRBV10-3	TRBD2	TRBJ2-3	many	CAIRDTSGRDPMPGSTDTQYF	TGTGCCATCAGAGATACTAGCGGGAGGGACCCCATGCCAGGGTCCACAGATACGCAGTATTTT
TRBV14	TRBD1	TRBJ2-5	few	CASSKGDRSGETQYF	TGTGCCAGCAGCAAAGGGGACAGGTCTGGAGAGACCCAGTACTTC
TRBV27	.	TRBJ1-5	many	CASSFRGTYQPQHF	TGTGCCAGCAGTTTTCGAGGGACCTATCAGCCCCAGCATTTT
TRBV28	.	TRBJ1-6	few	CASRSQVLGSYNSPLHF	TGTGCCAGCAGATCACAGGTCCTGGGGTCCTATAATTCACCCCTCCACTTT
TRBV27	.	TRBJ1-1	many	CATPTQRVKTEAFF	TGTGCCACCCCGACCCAGCGGGTGAAGACTGAAGCTTTCTTT
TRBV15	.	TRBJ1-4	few	CATSSHVNEKLFF	TGTGCCACCAGCAGCCACGTCAATGAAAAACTGTTTTTT
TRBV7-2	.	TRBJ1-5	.	CASSLYSSQPQHF	TGTGCCAGCAGCCTATACTCGAGTCAGCCCCAGCATTTT
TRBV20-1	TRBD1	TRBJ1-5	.	CSANPGGSNQPQHF	TGCAGTGCTAATCCAGGGGGGAGCAATCAGCCCCAGCATTTT